This entry concerns a single T cell receptor (beta chain). J was trimmed by 3 bases and V by 2 bases; bases with no gene match: 17. The germline V gene has CDR1 SGHRS and CDR2 YFSETQ. The CDR3 extends over 18 amino acids. TCRdb reprocessed the 5' RACE reads with MiXCR, giving one entry per CDR3 protein. The sample carries approximately 23,000 distinct CDR3 sequences, less than 40% recorded once. The sequenced material came from tumor-infiltrating naive CD4+ T cells sorted from the breast tumor. As to subset: naive CD4+ T cells, CD4+CD45RA+CD25-. This clonotype was sampled from a female donor with breast cancer. This chain uses TRBV5-1 with TRBJ2-7; 7 bases map to TRBD2. This CDR3 is CASSFDPRGLEYFYEQYF. CDR3 nucleotides: TGCGCCAGCAGCTTCGACCCTAGAGGACTAGAATATTTCTACGAGCAGTACTTC.